This T cell receptor beta chain is from a study of vaccination and CD4 T cells after COVID-19. Treatment described: approximately 9-day PBMC culture with coronavirus spike peptide pools or control peptides (ViraFEST assay). With the Oncomine TCR Beta short-read assay, DNA from cultured CD4+ T cells was sequenced. From the PCR reads, TCRdb called clonotypes with MiXCR, one entry per CDR3 protein. The sample lists 22,000 or so distinct CDR3 sequences; 45% to 60% were seen once. Comment on this clonotype: The antigen is unknown.

Sequencing was carried out using CD4+ T cells from blood, cultured in vitro. The receptor's source is a human donor who had recovered from COVID-19.

Written as DNA, the CDR3 is TGTGCCAGCAGTTACTTGAACACTGAAGCTTTCTTT. Encoded protein: CASSYLNTEAFF. The chain uses TRBV12-3 or TRBV12-4 and TRBJ1-1; no clear D gene. This CDR3 has 12 amino acids. V lost 4 bases, J lost 0 bases, and 3 bases lay in between.